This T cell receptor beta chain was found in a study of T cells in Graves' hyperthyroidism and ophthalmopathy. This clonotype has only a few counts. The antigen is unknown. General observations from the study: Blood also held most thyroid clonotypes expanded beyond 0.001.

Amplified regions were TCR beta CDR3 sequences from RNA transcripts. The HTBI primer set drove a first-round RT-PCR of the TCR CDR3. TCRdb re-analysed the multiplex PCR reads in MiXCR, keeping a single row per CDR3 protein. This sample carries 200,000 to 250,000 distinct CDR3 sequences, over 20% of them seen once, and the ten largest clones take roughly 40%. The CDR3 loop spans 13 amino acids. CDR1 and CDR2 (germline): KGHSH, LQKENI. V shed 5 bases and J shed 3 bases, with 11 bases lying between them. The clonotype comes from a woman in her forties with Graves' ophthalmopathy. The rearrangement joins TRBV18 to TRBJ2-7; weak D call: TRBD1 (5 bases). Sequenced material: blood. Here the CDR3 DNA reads TGTGCCAGCTCAAACCCGACAGACTACGAGCAGTACTTC. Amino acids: CASSNPTDYEQYF. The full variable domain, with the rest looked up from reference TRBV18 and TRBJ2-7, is NAGVMQNPRHLVRRRGQEARLRCSPMKGHSHVYWYRQLPEEGLKFMVYLQKENIIDESGMPKERFSAEFPKEGPSILRIQQVVRGDSAAYFCASSNPTDYEQYFGPGTRLTVT.